Presented here are 20 T cell receptor beta chains from one specimen sequenced in a study of blood T cell repertoires in COVID-19 (dated by TCRdb to the early 2020s). The receptor library was made with the immunoSEQ multiplex PCR assay. This is the immuneACCESS table as TCRdb keeps it, with only in-frame sequences that have V and J called. A part of the clones is gone; compared with another copy, unresolved V genes explain less than half, and the rest is unexplained. Across this sample there are approximately 15,000 clones, with approximately 88% seen only once. In total, the top ten clones hold approximately 15% of the sample. Sequenced input: peripheral blood. These receptors were obtained from a human donor with active COVID-19. The donor label of this sample is uncertain.

This rearrangement joins TRBV27 to TRBJ2-5; 8 positions agree with TRBD2. The CDR3 is made up of 12 amino acids. The germline gives CDR1 MNHEY, CDR2 SMNVEV (reference sequence). The V and J ends lost 6 bases and 7 bases, in that order; junction bases with no gene match: 4. The CDR3 DNA is TGTGCCAGCAGCCCGGGAGGGTGGACCCAGTACTTC. This codes for CASSPGGWTQYF.

This chain joins TRBV28 and TRBJ2-7; TRBD2 agrees at 7 bases. The CDR3 spans 15 residues. Looked up from germline, CDR1 is MDHEN and CDR2 is SYDVKM. The trim removed 6 bases at V and 2 bases at J, leaving 10 bases unmatched. The CDR3 region is CASRVSGIRAYEQYF. CDR3 nucleotide sequence: TGTGCCAGCAGGGTGAGCGGGATTCGGGCCTACGAGCAGTACTTC. Drawing the rest from reference TRBV28 and TRBJ2-7, the complete variable domain is DVKVTQSSRYLVKRTGEKVFLECVQDMDHENMFWYRQDPGLGLRLIYFSYDVKMKEKGDIPEGYSVSREKKERFSLILESASTNQTSMYLCASRVSGIRAYEQYFGPGTRLTVT.

The chain links TRBV4-3 to TRBJ2-1; TRBD2 might be the D (6 bases). Per the germline V gene, CDR1 is LGHNA and CDR2 is YSLEER. V shed 0 bases and J shed 4 bases, with 13 bases lying between them. This CDR3 is 16 amino acids long. The CDR3 loop reads CASSQDRASAYNEQFF. CDR3 coding DNA: TGCGCCAGCAGCCAAGATCGGGCTAGCGCTTACAATGAGCAGTTCTTC.

This clone was counted once. The CDR3 sequence is CASSLAQTGAYNEQFF. CDR3 nucleotide sequence: TGTGCCAGCAGCTTGGCCCAAACCGGTGCCTACAATGAGCAGTTCTTC. The rearrangement joins TRBV5-6 to TRBJ2-1; D gene uncertain. With 0 bases removed from V and 2 bases from J, the gap between germline ends came to 12 bases. This CDR3 comprises 16 residues. The germline gives CDR1 SGHDT, CDR2 YYEEEE.

The chain uses TRBV21-1 and TRBJ2-1; TRBD2 is taken as the D call from the table, unchecked against the DNA. TRBV21-1 is noted as a pseudogene. This CDR3 comprises 17 residues. The CDR3: CASSNLAGGPVGNEQFF. The CDR3 DNA follows: TGTGCCAGCAGCAATCTAGCGGGGGGGCCTGTAGGCAATGAGCAGTTCTTC.

V usage is TRBV5-4 and J usage is TRBJ2-7, with D perhaps TRBD1 (6 bases). Trimming took 10 bases from V and 2 from J, leaving 16 bases between them. The CDR3 has 13 amino acids. Germline assignment: CDR1 SGHNT and CDR2 YYREEE (reference sequence). The CDR3 bases are TGTGCCCTTTCGGACAGAGATACCTACGAGCAGTACTTC. Its translation: CALSDRDTYEQYF.

The chain combines TRBV28 with TRBJ2-1; weak D call: TRBD2 (5 bases). Germline CDR1 and CDR2: MDHEN and SYDVKM. V gave up 5 bases and J gave up 7 bases, with 21 bases separating them. The CDR3 runs 16 residues. CDR3 DNA sequence: TGTGCCAGCAGTACGTACAAGGCAGGAGGTGGGAATGAGCAGTTCTTC. Protein sequence: CASSTYKAGGGNEQFF. The full variable domain, completed using reference TRBV28 and TRBJ2-1, is DVKVTQSSRYLVKRTGEKVFLECVQDMDHENMFWYRQDPGLGLRLIYFSYDVKMKEKGDIPEGYSVSREKKERFSLILESASTNQTSMYLCASSTYKAGGGNEQFFGPGTRLTVL.

This clone has just one count. The rearrangement joins TRBV7-9 to TRBJ1-1; possibly TRBD1 for D (6 bases). This CDR3 spans 15 amino acids. Deletions cut 4 bases from V and 6 bases from J, with 18 bases between. The germline V gene encodes CDR1 SEHNR and CDR2 FQNEAQ (reference sequence). The CDR3 reads CASSSSQGLGSEAFF. CDR3 bases: TGTGCCAGCAGCTCCTCACAGGGTCTAGGGTCTGAAGCTTTCTTT. Full variable domain (missing parts from reference TRBV7-9 and TRBJ1-1): DTGVSQNPRHKITKRGQNVTFRCDPISEHNRLYWYRQTLGQGPEFLTYFQNEAQLEKSRLLSDRFSAERPKGSFSTLEIQRTEQGDSAMYLCASSSSQGLGSEAFFGQGTRLTVV.

This clone appeared once. This chain connects TRBV29-1 to TRBJ2-7, with D tentatively TRBD1 (6 bases). Germline assignment: CDR1 SQVTM and CDR2 ANQGSEA. This CDR3 spans 15 amino acids. V was trimmed by 2 bases and J by 2 bases, leaving 16 bases between them. CDR3 region: CSVESQGLSPYEQYF. Written as DNA, the CDR3 is TGCAGCGTTGAATCCCAGGGGCTGAGCCCCTACGAGCAGTACTTC.

The chain couples TRBV29-1 to TRBJ1-5; D uncertain. This CDR3 has 12 amino acids. Trimming removed 4 bases at V and 5 bases at J, with 9 bases between. The V gene's germline CDR1 is SQVTM and CDR2 ANQGSEA. In DNA form, the CDR3 reads TGCAGCGTTGTGCAGGCCGATCAGCCCCAGCATTTT. It translates to CSVVQADQPQHF.

V is TRBV2 and J is TRBJ2-7, with D hard to call. Germline CDR1 SNHLY, CDR2 FYNNEI. This CDR3 is built from 11 residues. V dropped 4 bases and J dropped 5 bases, with 6 bases sitting between them. As DNA, the CDR3 is TGTGCCAGCAGTGCCCAGAACGAGCAGTACTTC. Translated, it gives CASSAQNEQYF.

V usage is TRBV28 and J usage is TRBJ2-7; 7 nucleotides agree with TRBD2. The CDR3 runs to 15 residues. Per germline, CDR1 MDHEN and CDR2 SYDVKM. With 8 bases clipped from V and 3 bases from J, the junction kept 13 bases outside the gene matches. The CDR3, as DNA: TGTGCCAGCGGGGGAAGTAGCGGGCCTCTCTACGAGCAGTACTTC. Its translation: CASGGSSGPLYEQYF.

The chain joins TRBV30 to TRBJ1-2, with 9 bases that match TRBD1. From germline, CDR1 is GTSNPN and CDR2 SVGIG (reference sequence). The CDR3 sequence is 15 residues long. J lost 2 bases, V lost 2 bases, and 6 bases had no gene match. The CDR3 region is CAWSLTGGENYGYTF. The CDR3 DNA reads as TGTGCCTGGAGTCTTACAGGGGGCGAGAACTATGGCTACACCTTC.

The chain couples TRBV18 to TRBJ1-2, with D unclear. The CDR3 consists of 13 residues. Looked up from germline, CDR1 is KGHSH and CDR2 is LQKENI. Trimming removed 0 bases from V and 4 bases from J, with 6 bases in between. CDR3 DNA: TGTGCCAGCTCACCACCGGGCTTCTATGGCTACACCTTC. Its translation: CASSPPGFYGYTF.

The rearrangement links TRBV5-1 to TRBJ1-2; the match to TRBD1 covers 11 bases. V shed 4 bases, J shed 3 bases, and the junction held 8 bases outside the gene matches. Germline CDR1 and CDR2: SGHRS and YFSETQ. The CDR3 consists of 16 residues. This chain's CDR3 is CASSHAGTGGDYGYTF. CDR3 nucleotide sequence: TGCGCCAGCAGCCACGCCGGGACAGGGGGGGACTATGGCTACACCTTC.

The chain carries TRBV5-6 and TRBJ2-1; TRBD1 aligns across 9 bases. Looked up from germline, CDR1 is SGHDT and CDR2 is YYEEEE. This CDR3 spans 15 amino acids. Trimming took 5 bases from V and 1 from J; bases not matched to a gene: 4. The CDR3 loop reads CASRRDRVSYNEQFF. In DNA, the CDR3 is TGTGCCAGCAGACGGGACAGGGTTTCCTACAATGAGCAGTTCTTC.

The rearrangement links TRBV6-5 to TRBJ2-7; 9 nucleotides line up with TRBD1. The CDR3 runs 13 residues. V gave up 6 bases and J gave up 5 bases; unmatched junction bases: 5. Germline V CDR1 and CDR2: MNHEY, SVGAGI. CDR3 bases: TGTGCCAGCAGGGGACAGGGAGATGACGAGCAGTACTTC. This translates into CASRGQGDDEQYF.

This clone was detected a few times. V is TRBV5-1 and J is TRBJ2-7; D might be TRBD1 (6 bases). The V end lost 4 bases, the J end lost 4 bases, and 9 bases lay between the germline ends. CDR1 and CDR2 (germline): SGHRS, YFSETQ. The CDR3 runs to 12 residues. The CDR3, as DNA: TGCGCCAGCAGCCCCCAGGGGTACGAGCAGTACTTC. This encodes CASSPQGYEQYF.

V gene TRBV18 combines with J gene TRBJ1-1, with 9 bases that match TRBD1. Germline lookup yields CDR1 KGHSH and CDR2 LQKENI. The CDR3 runs 14 residues. With 3 bases clipped from V and 10 bases from J, the junction kept 9 bases outside the gene matches. As DNA, the CDR3 is TGTGCCAGCTCACCTTCGGGACAGGGTTCATCAGCTTTCTTT. This codes for CASSPSGQGSSAFF.

This clone was counted a few times. V and J are TRBV12-3 or TRBV12-4 and TRBJ1-1, with no clear D. CDR3 length: 13 amino acids. V lost 1 base and J lost 2, with 5 bases in between. The CDR3 nucleotides are TGTGCCAGCAGTTTAGGGGCTAACACTGAAGCTTTCTTT. This translates into CASSLGANTEAFF.